This TCR beta chain was identified in a study of cytomegalovirus exposure and HLA in healthy donors. As regards this clone: Its antigen is not identified.

This PCR relied on a set of 60 Vbeta primers and 13 Jbeta primers. TCRdb keeps only in-frame clones here, not all; method: immunoSEQ multiplex PCR. Of about 170,000 clones detected, 75% appear once; the ten largest clones hold about 3%. Study observations and caveats: Later on, an analysis tied over 15,000 TCR beta sequences to HLA alleles at 0.05 false discovery rate.

V was cut by 5 bases and J by 10 bases, with 18 bases left in between. CDR1 and CDR2 (germline): MDHEN, SYDVKM. The CDR3 is 15 amino acids. The rearrangement joins TRBV28 to TRBJ1-6; D might be TRBD1 (5 bases). Sequenced material: PBMCs. The source is a woman between 45 and 60 years old in good health and CMV-seropositive. CDR3 bases: TGTGCCAGCAGTCCGCCCCAGGGTCGAAGCTCACCCCTCCACTTT. As protein: CASSPPQGRSSPLHF.